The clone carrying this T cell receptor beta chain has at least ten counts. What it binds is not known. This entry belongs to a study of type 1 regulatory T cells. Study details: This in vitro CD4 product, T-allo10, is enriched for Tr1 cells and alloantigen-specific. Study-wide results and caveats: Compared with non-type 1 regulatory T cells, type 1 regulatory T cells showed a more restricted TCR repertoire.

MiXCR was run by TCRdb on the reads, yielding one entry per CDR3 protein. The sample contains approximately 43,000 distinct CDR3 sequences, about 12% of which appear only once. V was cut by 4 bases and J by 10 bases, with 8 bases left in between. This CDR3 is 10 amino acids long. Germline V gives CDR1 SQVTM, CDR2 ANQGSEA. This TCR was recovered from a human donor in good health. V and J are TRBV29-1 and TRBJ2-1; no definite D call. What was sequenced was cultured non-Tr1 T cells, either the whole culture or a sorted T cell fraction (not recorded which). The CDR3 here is CSVANGEQFF. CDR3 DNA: TGCAGCGTTGCGAACGGCGAGCAGTTCTTC.